Listed here are 11 T cell receptor beta chains from one sample, sequenced in a study of technical replicates of blood from several donors (TCRdb year 2017). Libraries were made using the immunoSEQ multiplex PCR assay. TCRdb mirrors the immuneACCESS table, restricted to in-frame sequences. Some clones are absent from its copies; in checked studies, under half trace to an unresolved V gene, and the reason for the others is unknown. In all, the sample holds about 17,000 clones, and roughly 84% of those were seen once. About 12% of the sample comes from the top ten. The specimen was PBMCs. The receptors were gathered from a human donor in good health.

The chain couples TRBV2 to TRBJ2-3, with 12 bases identical to TRBD2. The junction had 3 bases not matched to a gene; V was cut back by 7 bases and J by 1 base. Germline assignment: CDR1 SNHLY and CDR2 FYNNEI. CDR3 length: 15 residues. CDR3 nucleotide sequence: TGTGCCAGCAACCTAGCGGGAGGGGGCACAGATACGCAGTATTTT. Residues: CASNLAGGGTDTQYF.

The chain joins TRBV4-1 to TRBJ1-1, with D maybe TRBD1 (5 bases). Germline CDR1 reads MGHRA; CDR2 reads YSYEKL. The V end lost 1 base, the J end lost 1 base, and 10 bases lay between the germline ends. The CDR3 is 15 amino acids. Here the CDR3 DNA reads TGCGCCAGCAGCCAAGGTATTCAGGGGAACACTGAAGCTTTCTTT. Amino acids: CASSQGIQGNTEAFF.

This chain joins TRBV19 and TRBJ2-1; D not resolved. The CDR3 has 15 residues. Germline CDR1 reads LNHDA; CDR2 reads SQIVND (reference sequence). V gave up 5 bases and J gave up 3 bases, with 14 bases separating them. The CDR3, as DNA: TGTGCCAGTAGTCTCGGAGTTCCCTTCTACAATGAGCAGTTCTTC. It is translated as CASSLGVPFYNEQFF.

This clone was seen a single time. The genes are TRBV11-3 and TRBJ2-5, with 7 bases lining up with TRBD1. Germline V gene lookup returns CDR1 SGHNT and CDR2 YENEEA. This CDR3 contains 14 residues. Trimming cost V 3 bases and J 4 bases; bases outside gene matches: 5. In DNA, the CDR3 is TGTGCCAGCAGCTTGAGAGGGGGCGGAGAGACCCAGTACTTC. This sequence encodes CASSLRGGGETQYF.

The sample holds a few counts of this clone. The CDR3 sequence: CASSPSHRANQPQHF. DNA for the CDR3: TGTGCCAGCTCACCTTCCCACAGGGCCAATCAGCCCCAGCATTTT. The rearrangement uses TRBV18 and TRBJ1-5; possibly TRBD1 for D (6 bases). This CDR3 is built from 15 residues. The germline gives CDR1 KGHSH, CDR2 LQKENI. V lost 3 bases and J lost 3, with 12 bases in between. Full variable domain (remainder filled in from reference TRBV18 and TRBJ1-5): NAGVMQNPRHLVRRRGQEARLRCSPMKGHSHVYWYRQLPEEGLKFMVYLQKENIIDESGMPKERFSAEFPKEGPSILRIQQVVRGDSAAYFCASSPSHRANQPQHFGDGTRLSIL.

A single count supports this clone. DNA for the CDR3: TGTGCCAGCAGTGTGGGTCACAGCAGCTCTGGGGCCAACGTCCTGACTTTC. The encoded protein is CASSVGHSSSGANVLTF. This rearrangement joins TRBV27 to TRBJ2-6; D gene uncertain. The CDR3 has 17 amino acids. Trimming shortened V by 5 bases and J by 0 bases, and 14 bases separated the two germline ends. The V gene's germline CDR1 is MNHEY and CDR2 SMNVEV (reference sequence).

This sequence joins TRBV6-4 and TRBJ2-7; 7 bases are shared with TRBD2. CDR3 length: 15 residues. Germline CDR1 and CDR2: MRHNA and SNTAGT. The V gene end was trimmed by 3 bases and the J gene end by 1 base; junction bases not matched to a gene: 6. This chain's CDR3 is CASSEFSGSSYEQYF. The CDR3 DNA sequence: TGTGCCAGCAGTGAGTTTAGCGGGTCGTCCTACGAGCAGTACTTC.

DNA of the CDR3: TGCGCCAGCAGCGGAGGGACTAGCGGTGGAGAGACCCAGTACTTC. Its translation is CASSGGTSGGETQYF. The chain links TRBV5-1 to TRBJ2-5; 11 nucleotides match TRBD2. Germline V gene data show CDR1 as SGHRS and CDR2 as YFSETQ. This CDR3 has 15 amino acids. J was trimmed by 4 bases and V by 4 bases; bases with no gene match: 6. The full variable domain, rest sourced from reference TRBV5-1 and TRBJ2-5, is KAGVTQTPRYLIKTRGQQVTLSCSPISGHRSVSWYQQTPGQGLQFLFEYFSETQRNKGNFPGRFSGRQFSNSRSEMNVSTLELGDSALYLCASSGGTSGGETQYFGPGTRLLVL.

The chain links TRBV28 to TRBJ1-5; the match to TRBD1 covers 8 bases. CDR1 and CDR2 from the germline V gene are MDHEN and SYDVKM. V shed 8 bases, J shed 1 base, and the junction held 16 bases outside the gene matches. The CDR3 consists of 18 residues. This CDR3 reads CASGPGAGGLGSNQPQHF. The CDR3 DNA follows: TGTGCCAGCGGGCCTGGGGCAGGGGGCTTAGGGAGCAATCAGCCCCAGCATTTT.

The J gene is TRBJ2-1, the V gene TRBV4-2; 10 nucleotides line up with TRBD2. The junction had 10 bases not matched to a gene; V was cut back by 2 bases and J by 6 bases. CDR1 LGHNA and CDR2 YNFKEQ come from the germline V gene. The CDR3 loop spans 17 amino acids. CDR3: CASSQPQAGGPVNEQFF. The CDR3 DNA follows: TGTGCCAGCAGCCAACCTCAAGCGGGAGGGCCGGTCAATGAGCAGTTCTTC.

This chain uses TRBV4-1 with TRBJ2-4; 10 bases match TRBD2. The V segment lost 0 bases and the J segment 11 bases; nucleotides outside the gene matches: 13. The CDR3 consists of 17 residues. Germline CDR1 and CDR2: MGHRA and YSYEKL. In DNA form, the CDR3 reads TGCGCCAGCAGCCAAGAATCCCTAGCGGGAGAGCGGGGGGTTCAGTACTTC. Translation gives CASSQESLAGERGVQYF.